Given below is one T cell receptor (beta chain) in context. The antigen it recognizes is unknown. Per-base qualities were not stored, and no clone one base away is much larger. From the germline V gene, CDR1 is SGHVS and CDR2 is FQNEAQ. The CDR3 runs 17 amino acids, cysteine and phenylalanine included. Only the CDR3 portion is preserved as DNA: 51 bases, with reading frame beginning at the first base. The germline ends are 20 bases apart after V is trimmed by 2 bases and J by 7 bases. These data belong to a study of technical replicates of blood from a handful of donors (dated by TCRdb to about 2017). The library came from the immunoSEQ multiplex PCR assay. As stored in TCRdb, this immuneACCESS dataset retains in-frame rearrangements with V and J assigned. A fraction of the clones does not appear; measured against another copy, unresolved V genes explain less than half of the discrepancy, and the remainder lacks a known reason. The sample table holds over 55,000 clones, of which 75% to 90% were seen once. The biggest ten clones account for approximately 5.1% of the sample.

The sequencing input was PBMCs. The TCR sequence derives from a human donor in good health. Some clones in this sample may be carry-over from other donors' samples. The chain couples TRBV7-8 to TRBJ2-2; TRBD1 is possibly the D segment (6 matching bases). The CDR3 reads as follows: CASSLTENPGVGGELFF. The DNA is as follows: TGTGCCAGCAGCTTAACGGAAAACCCAGGGGTAGGCGGGGAGCTGTTTTTT.